This TCR beta chain was identified during a study of T cells expressing NK-cell markers. TCRdb reprocessed the 5' RACE reads; each CDR3 protein has one entry and no DNA is given. The sample holds 350,000 to 450,000 distinct CDR3 sequences. The CDR3 has 14 residues. Germline CDR1 reads DFQATT; CDR2 reads SNEGSKA (reference sequence). V gene TRBV20-1 combines with J gene TRBJ1-6; no DNA is available, so the TRBD1 call from TCRdb remains unchecked. The sample comprised blood T cells: a sorted CD56 or NKG2C T cell subset, CD4+ or CD8+ T cells, or bulk PBMC T cells (not recorded which). The source of this sequence is a man aged 18-75 years in good health. CDR3 sequence reads: CSARDLGGNSPLHF.